This T cell receptor (beta chain) appears in the sequencing data of a study of CD8+ T cells in alopecia areata. Overall study results and limits: Relative to mice, TCR sharing across patients was less clear, a difference possibly HLA-related.

Germline CDR1 SGHDT, CDR2 YYEEEE. Trimming cost V 4 bases and J 0 bases, with 13 bases left between them. The CDR3 has 16 residues. Turning to this clone: Its target is not known.

Sequencing relied on a cDNA template that was reverse transcribed from extracted RNA. Clones were sequenced by immunoSEQ multiplex PCR, and TCRdb holds only the in-frame ones, with some missing. This table holds around 200,000 clones, approximately 62% found once. The V call is TRBV5-6, the J call TRBJ2-2, with a weak D call TRBD1 (5 bases). The clonotype was recovered from a human donor with alopecia areata. The sample here was CD4+ T cells sorted from blood, taken at week 0. The CDR3 protein is CASSRAVTANTGELFF. In DNA form, the CDR3 reads TGTGCCAGCAGCCGAGCCGTGACAGCGAACACCGGGGAGCTGTTTTTT.